What follows is one T cell receptor beta chain and its context. The data are from a study of OX40 agonist ivuxolimab in advanced cancers. Study-level background: The study treated patients with ivuxolimab, an agonistic anti-OX40 (CD134) antibody.

Produced via immunoSEQ multiplex PCR; TCRdb's table is partial and in-frame only. The table records about 82,000 clones, approximately 90% of them present only once. The material was CD4+ or CD8+ T cells sorted from blood, obtained in a trial of the OX40 agonist ivuxolimab. This sequence was found in an adult with an advanced solid tumor such as melanoma, head and neck, liver or kidney cancer.

The CDR3: CASRRFGGPYNEQFF. CDR3 sequence (DNA): TGTGCCAGCAGGCGATTCGGGGGGCCTTACAATGAGCAGTTCTTC. The V call is TRBV6-5, the J call TRBJ2-1; a weak D match, TRBD2 (7 bases). Germline CDR1 and CDR2: MNHEY and SVGAGI. The CDR3 covers 15 residues. Trimming pared 6 bases from V and 4 bases from J, leaving 16 bases between.